The next 16 T cell receptor beta chains were all read from a single sample in a study of T-cell memory formation after mild COVID-19. MiXCR, applied by TCRdb to the 5' RACE reads, yields one record per CDR3 protein. Found here are 500,000 to 550,000 distinct CDR3 sequences, about a fifth of them singletons; the top ten hold approximately 12%. Sequencing input: PBMCs or a T cell subset sorted from them (not recorded which). Receptor source: an adult woman who had mild COVID-19 (a few samples of this study predate the infection). Cell type and time point are not known.

This clonotype appeared a few times. The V and J genes are TRBV4-1 and TRBJ2-3; no firm D call. Germline assignment: CDR1 MGHRA and CDR2 YSYEKL. V dropped 0 bases and J dropped 4 bases, with 8 bases sitting between them. This CDR3 region has 14 residues. The CDR3 region is CASSQDLAADTQYF. CDR3 DNA: TGCGCCAGCAGCCAAGATCTTGCAGCAGATACGCAGTATTTT.

At least ten counts were recorded for this clonotype. The rearrangement joins TRBV7-9 to TRBJ1-1, with D possibly TRBD1 on 6 matching bases. Trimming took 4 bases from V and 1 from J, leaving 28 bases between them. Germline V gene sequence: CDR1 SEHNR, CDR2 FQNEAQ (reference sequence). This CDR3 is 20 amino acids long. In DNA, the CDR3 is TGTGCCAGCAGCTCTCTTATTCGGGAAAGACCGGGACACTGGAACACTGAAGCTTTCTTT. This sequence encodes CASSSLIRERPGHWNTEAFF.

This clonotype was seen more than once but under ten times. V usage is TRBV3-1 and J usage is TRBJ1-4, with 7 positions matching TRBD1. This CDR3 contains 13 residues. J was trimmed by 4 bases and V by 8 bases; bases with no gene match: 4. The germline gives CDR1 LGHDT, CDR2 YNNKEL (reference sequence). CDR3 sequence (DNA): TGTGCCAGCGGAGGGGACAGTAATGAAAAACTGTTTTTT. Translating gives CASGGDSNEKLFF. Combining the CDR3 with reference TRBV3-1 and TRBJ1-4 gives the whole variable domain DTAVSQTPKYLVTQMGNDKSIKCEQNLGHDTMYWYKQDSKKFLKIMFSYNNKELIINETVPNRFSPKSPDKAHLNLHINSLELGDSAVYFCASGGDSNEKLFFGSGTQLSVL.

This clonotype was seen a handful of times. This chain connects TRBV30 to TRBJ2-5; D is tentatively TRBD1 or TRBD2 (5 bases each). The CDR3 has 10 residues. Trimming took off 6 bases at V and 5 bases at J, with 7 bases between the two ends. Germline loops: CDR1 GTSNPN, CDR2 SVGIG (reference sequence). CDR3 in DNA: TGTGCCTGTGAGGGGGAGACCCAGTACTTC. It is translated as CACEGETQYF.

This clonotype was detected only a few times. The chain combines TRBV7-3 with TRBJ2-7; possibly TRBD1 for D (5 bases). The CDR3 sequence is 16 residues long. Per germline, CDR1 SGHTA and CDR2 FQGTGA. The ends were cut back, 0 bases at V and 2 bases at J, with 14 bases in the middle. CDR3 in amino acids: CASSLTPQGATYEQYF. The CDR3 region has the DNA TGTGCCAGCAGCTTAACCCCTCAGGGCGCGACCTACGAGCAGTACTTC.

A few counts support this clonotype. The chain joins TRBV5-1 to TRBJ2-1, with TRBD2 matching over 11 bases. V lost 4 bases and J lost 0; bases outside the gene matches: 9. Germline values: CDR1 SGHRS, CDR2 YFSETQ. The CDR3 has 18 residues. This CDR3 is CASSPGPGLADSYNEQFF. In DNA, the CDR3 is TGCGCCAGCAGCCCGGGCCCGGGACTAGCGGACTCCTACAATGAGCAGTTCTTC.

The V and J genes are TRBV5-1 and TRBJ2-6; D is undetermined. CDR1 is SGHRS, CDR2 YFSETQ, per germline. The V and J ends lost 3 bases and 4 bases respectively, with 8 bases between them. This CDR3 spans 14 amino acids. The CDR3 DNA sequence: TGCGCCAGCAGCTCTTCGAGGGGGGCCAACGTCCTGACTTTC. Encoded protein: CASSSSRGANVLTF.

The chain carries TRBV6-1 and TRBJ1-3; D not certain. The V end lost 10 bases, the J end lost 4 bases, and 11 bases lay between the germline ends. Germline V gene data show CDR1 as MNHNS and CDR2 as SASEGT. The CDR3 is 12 amino acids. CDR3 in amino acids: CATAAPGNTIYF. The CDR3 DNA sequence: TGTGCCACCGCCGCCCCGGGAAACACCATATATTTT.

This clonotype was seen once. The chain combines TRBV21-1 with TRBJ2-1; the DNA was not compared with TRBD2, the D call given in the table. TRBV21-1 is shown as a pseudogene. This CDR3 is 14 amino acids long. The CDR3 nucleotides are TGTGCCAGCAGCTCACCGGGAATACACAATGAGCAGTTCTTC. Its protein is CASSSPGIHNEQFF.

This clonotype was observed a few times. The rearrangement links TRBV7-2 to TRBJ1-4, with 7 bases that match TRBD1. This CDR3 comprises 16 residues. Per the germline V gene, CDR1 is SGHTA and CDR2 is FQGNSA. The junction had 6 bases not matched to a gene; V was cut back by 0 bases and J by 5 bases. Here the CDR3 reads CASSLAAGQPNEKLFF. CDR3 DNA: TGTGCCAGCAGCTTAGCGGCGGGACAGCCGAATGAAAAACTGTTTTTT.

A few counts support this clonotype. This sequence joins TRBV6-6 and TRBJ2-7, with 12 nucleotides matching TRBD1. The V gene end was trimmed by 2 bases and the J gene end by 3 bases; junction bases not matched to a gene: 20. Germline V CDR1 and CDR2: MNHNY, SVGAGI (reference sequence). The CDR3 has 21 residues. For the CDR3, the DNA is TGTGCCAGCAGTTACCCACAAAAACTACCGGGACAGGGGGCGTCTAACTACGAGCAGTACTTC. Protein: CASSYPQKLPGQGASNYEQYF.

The V call is TRBV5-8, the J call TRBJ1-2, with D unclear. V gave up 2 bases and J gave up 0 bases, with 14 bases separating them. This CDR3 has 16 residues. Germline V gene lookup returns CDR1 SGHTS and CDR2 YDEGEE. The CDR3 bases are TGTGCCAGCAGCTTTGTCCGGGTCACTACTAACTATGGCTACACCTTC. Translation gives CASSFVRVTTNYGYTF.

J is TRBJ1-5 and V is TRBV24-1; D gene uncertain. This CDR3 has 13 residues. The V gene's germline CDR1 is KGHDR and CDR2 SFDVKD. V was cut by 7 bases and J by 0 bases, with 6 bases left in between. CDR3 sequence reads: CATRRDSNQPQHF. CDR3 DNA sequence: TGTGCCACCAGGAGAGATAGCAATCAGCCCCAGCATTTT.

This clonotype showed up just a few times. A junction end diverges from the germline sequence, so it may reflect a read error. This chain uses TRBV7-7 with TRBJ1-1; D uncertain. CDR1 SSHAT and CDR2 FNYEAQ come from the germline V gene (reference sequence). The length of the CDR3 is 17 residues. CDR3 region: CASSPTGRNELNTEAFF. For the CDR3, the DNA is TGTGCTAGCAGCCCAACCGGACGGAACGAATTGAACACTGAAGCTTTCTTT.

The chain recombines TRBV12-3 or TRBV12-4 with TRBJ2-5; 7 bases match TRBD2. CDR3 length equals 19 residues. V lost 8 bases, J lost 2 bases, and 23 bases stayed unmatched. CDR3 sequence reads: CASVIFPGLPSRIQETQYF. In DNA, the CDR3 is TGTGCCAGCGTCATCTTTCCGGGACTACCATCTCGGATACAAGAGACCCAGTACTTC.

This clonotype was recorded a few times. This CDR3 is CASRTDPDAVYNEQFF. The CDR3 DNA is TGTGCCAGCAGGACCGACCCGGACGCGGTCTACAATGAGCAGTTCTTC. The chain has TRBV7-9 and TRBJ2-1; no clear D. The germline V and J ends were trimmed by 6 bases and 3 bases, with 18 bases remaining between them. Germline loops: CDR1 SEHNR, CDR2 FQNEAQ (reference sequence). CDR3 length equals 16 residues.